This TCR beta chain was sequenced for a study of T-cell reconstitution after alpha-beta-depleted transplantation in children. In this sample, this clonotype turned up many times. This CDR3 contains 14 residues. Trimming took off 1 base at V and 2 bases at J, with 7 bases between the two ends. Germline V gene data show CDR1 as KGHDR and CDR2 as SFDVKD. As it was prepared, the TCRbeta library received unique molecular identifiers. TCRdb itself ran the PCR reads through MiXCR, one entry per CDR3 protein. The sample has tens of thousands of distinct CDR3 sequences, roughly 5.2% seen once. Here the sequenced sample was PBMCs, mostly from graft donor cells, taken 180 days after TCRalphabeta/CD19-depleted stem cell transplant. This TCR was recovered from a boy under two years old who had a stem cell transplant for acute myeloid leukemia, so the T cells may come from the graft donor. The chain employs TRBV24-1 and TRBJ1-2; D is possibly TRBD1 (6 bases). CDR3 sequence reads: CATSDFDRNYGYTF. The DNA of the CDR3 is TGTGCCACCAGTGATTTCGACAGGAACTATGGCTACACCTTC.